This paragraph covers one T cell receptor (beta chain) sequence. This entry is derived from a study of blood T cell repertoires in COVID-19. The overall study: COVID-19 samples, acute and convalescent, were from the United States, Italy and Spain. The analysed material was cDNA or gDNA that came from T cells, B-cell-depleted T cells, or PBMCs.

Methods used by the authors: Estimates of nucleated cell counts were drawn from the amplification of reference gene primers. This table comes from immunoSEQ multiplex PCR, and its TCRdb copy is limited to in-frame clones, with some not included. The D gene and trimming were derived from the DNA, and the V and J assignments and clone size from that table. The sample has around 70,000 clones, 85% to 90% seen once. The germline gives CDR1 SGHAT, CDR2 FQNNGV. This CDR3 has 15 amino acids. Trimming removed 5 bases from V and 2 bases from J, with 16 bases in between. The TCR sequence derives from a man aged 45-65 years with acute or convalescent COVID-19. Sample: peripheral blood. The rearrangement uses TRBV11-2 and TRBJ2-7; weak D call: TRBD1 (5 bases). CDR3 sequence: CASSPLDTGTYEQYF. CDR3 sequence (DNA): TGTGCCAGCAGCCCACTTGACACAGGAACCTACGAGCAGTACTTC.